Listed below are T cell receptor beta chains from one sample, sequenced in a study of cytomegalovirus exposure and HLA in healthy donors. Here immunoSEQ multiplex PCR was the method, and the copy in TCRdb shows in-frame clones only, minus some. The sample shows around 200,000 clones, about 85% of them seen only once. Material: PBMCs. The origin of the receptors is a woman aged 45-65 years in good health and CMV-seropositive. Each CDR3 is given with its conserved first and last residue. The order of the fields is clone size, V gene, D gene, J gene, CDR3 length, CDR3 DNA, CDR3 protein. D genes are given only for firm matches. Size values are once, few and many counts, or a class for expanded clones, and some rows have none.

size: once; V: TRBV7-6; D: NA; J: TRBJ1-1; length: 18; DNA: TGTGCCAGCAGCGCACGAGTTTCGGGTTCAGACAGGAACACTGAAGCTTTCTTT; CDR3: CASSARVSGSDRNTEAFF
size: once; V: TRBV15; D: NA; J: TRBJ1-1; length: 13; DNA: TGTGCCACCAGCATCCACACGAACACTGAAGCTTTCTTT; CDR3: CATSIHTNTEAFF
size: NA; V: TRBV6-4; D: NA; J: TRBJ2-3; length: 17; DNA: TGTGCCAGCAGACCCTCCCGACAGAATAAGCGCACAGATACGCAGTATTTT; CDR3: CASRPSRQNKRTDTQYF
size: NA; V: TRBV30; D: NA; J: TRBJ2-1; length: 15; DNA: TGTGCCTGGGGCCGGGGACTTCACAGGGGAGATGAGCAGTTCTTC; CDR3: CAWGRGLHRGDEQFF
size: NA; V: TRBV5-4; D: NA; J: TRBJ2-5; length: 16; DNA: TGTGCCAGCAGCTTGGGGCAGGTACCCACCCTCGGGGAGCAGTACTTC; CDR3: CASSLGQVPTLGEQYF
size: NA; V: TRBV18; D: TRBD1; J: TRBJ2-7; length: 14; DNA: TGTGCCAGCTCACCCCTAGGGGGCACCTACGAGCAGTACTTC; CDR3: CASSPLGGTYEQYF
size: NA; V: TRBV30; D: NA; J: TRBJ2-7; length: 12; DNA: TGTGCCTGGAGTCTACAGAACTACGAGCAGTACTTC; CDR3: CAWSLQNYEQYF
size: NA; V: TRBV7-9; D: NA; J: TRBJ2-7; length: 13; DNA: TGTGCCAGCAGCGAGCCAGGGTTTGACGAGCAGTACTTC; CDR3: CASSEPGFDEQYF
size: NA; V: TRBV6-1; D: NA; J: TRBJ1-2; length: 15; DNA: TGTGCCAGCAGTGAAAGGGGCATTCTAATTTATGGCTACACCTTC; CDR3: CASSERGILIYGYTF
size: NA; V: TRBV30; D: TRBD1; J: TRBJ2-2; length: 14; DNA: TGTGCCTGGAGTTCAGGGGGAGTGACCGGGGAGCTGTTTTTT; CDR3: CAWSSGGVTGELFF
size: NA; V: TRBV6-5; D: TRBD1; J: TRBJ1-2; length: 13; DNA: TGTGCCAGCAGTGTCGGGACAGTCTATGGCTACACCTTC; CDR3: CASSVGTVYGYTF
size: few; V: TRBV19; D: NA; J: TRBJ1-4; length: 15; DNA: TGTGCCAGTAAGGGGAGGGCCGCAACTAATGAAAAACTGTTTTTT; CDR3: CASKGRAATNEKLFF
size: NA; V: TRBV30; D: NA; J: TRBJ1-1; length: 13; DNA: TGTGCCTGGAGCTACGGACAGAACACTGAAGCTTTCTTT; CDR3: CAWSYGQNTEAFF
size: once; V: TRBV11-2; D: TRBD1; J: TRBJ1-2; length: 15; DNA: TGTGCCAGCAGCTACGACAGGGGGCAGATCTATGGCTACACCTTC; CDR3: CASSYDRGQIYGYTF
size: NA; V: TRBV10-1; D: NA; J: TRBJ2-1; length: 16; DNA: TGCGCCAGCAGTGAGTGGGAGAGCTTGGGCGACAATGAGCAGTTCTTC; CDR3: CASSEWESLGDNEQFF
size: NA; V: TRBV5-4; D: TRBD2; J: TRBJ2-3; length: 12; DNA: TGTGCCAGCAGCTCGCCGGGGGGGGCGCAGTATTTT; CDR3: CASSSPGGAQYF
size: NA; V: TRBV7-2; D: NA; J: TRBJ1-1; length: 15; DNA: TGTGCCAGCAGCTTATTGTCGGGGGGTGACACTGAAGCTTTCTTT; CDR3: CASSLLSGGDTEAFF
size: NA; V: TRBV5-1; D: NA; J: TRBJ2-3; length: 16; DNA: TGCGCCAGCAGCTTACGTAGCGAGGTGAGCACAGATACGCAGTATTTT; CDR3: CASSLRSEVSTDTQYF
size: NA; V: TRBV5-6; D: TRBD2; J: TRBJ2-1; length: 18; DNA: TGTGCCAGCAGCGATGGGACTAGCGGGGCTCGTTCCTACAATGAGCAGTTCTTC; CDR3: CASSDGTSGARSYNEQFF
size: few; V: TRBV29-1; D: NA; J: TRBJ1-1; length: 11; DNA: TGCAGCGTTCACTTGGGAGGGGAAGCTTTCTTT; CDR3: CSVHLGGEAFF
size: NA; V: TRBV18; D: NA; J: TRBJ1-1; length: 13; DNA: TGTGCCAGCTCACCGGCAGGGCACACTGAAGCTTTCTTT; CDR3: CASSPAGHTEAFF
size: NA; V: TRBV30; D: TRBD1; J: TRBJ2-5; length: 13; DNA: TGTGCCTGGGGAAAACAGGGGGTAAAGACCCAGTACTTC; CDR3: CAWGKQGVKTQYF
size: NA; V: TRBV30; D: NA; J: TRBJ2-5; length: 16; DNA: TGTGCCTGGAGTGCCGGTCAGGGCTGGAGCGGGGAGACCCAGTACTTC; CDR3: CAWSAGQGWSGETQYF
size: NA; V: TRBV4-1; D: TRBD1; J: TRBJ1-3; length: 15; DNA: TGCGCCAGCAGCCCTAGGGGGCAAACTGGAAACACCATATATTTT; CDR3: CASSPRGQTGNTIYF
size: once; V: TRBV9; D: TRBD2; J: TRBJ2-7; length: 15; DNA: TGTGCCAGCAGCGGTGGACTAGCAGGGTTCTACGAGCAGTACTTC; CDR3: CASSGGLAGFYEQYF
size: NA; V: TRBV5-5; D: NA; J: TRBJ1-2; length: 16; DNA: TGTGCCAGCAGCGACGGGTTCGACAGAGACCAATATGGCTACACCTTC; CDR3: CASSDGFDRDQYGYTF
size: NA; V: TRBV6-5; D: TRBD1; J: TRBJ2-5; length: 14; DNA: TGTGCCAGCAGTTATGGGGACAGCCAAGAGGCCCAGTACTTC; CDR3: CASSYGDSQEAQYF
size: NA; V: TRBV5-4; D: TRBD1; J: TRBJ1-4; length: 14; DNA: TGTGCCAGCAGCTTTGGACAGGGGACTGAAAAACTGTTTTTT; CDR3: CASSFGQGTEKLFF
size: NA; V: TRBV6-1; D: NA; J: TRBJ1-2; length: 14; DNA: TGTGCCAGCAGACCCCTGGGGGGGAACTATGGCTACACCTTC; CDR3: CASRPLGGNYGYTF
size: few; V: TRBV5-6; D: NA; J: TRBJ2-3; length: 15; DNA: TGTGCCAGCATCCTCAAAGGGGATAACACAGATACGCAGTATTTT; CDR3: CASILKGDNTDTQYF
size: NA; V: TRBV19; D: TRBD2; J: TRBJ2-3; length: 19; DNA: TGTGCCAGTAGTCGGACTAGCGGGGGCCGCAGAGGGGTTACAGATACGCAGTATTTT; CDR3: CASSRTSGGRRGVTDTQYF
size: NA; V: TRBV2; D: TRBD2; J: TRBJ2-3; length: 18; DNA: TGTGCCAGCAGTGAAGCGCGGACTAGCGGGGGGGCGGGAGATACGCAGTATTTT; CDR3: CASSEARTSGGAGDTQYF
size: once; V: TRBV7-3; D: TRBD1; J: TRBJ1-2; length: 14; DNA: TGTGCCAGCAGCTTAGTGTCAGGGGGCGGTGGCTACACCTTC; CDR3: CASSLVSGGGGYTF
size: NA; V: TRBV9; D: TRBD2; J: TRBJ2-5; length: 15; DNA: TGTGCCAGCAGCGTCCGGGGGGGTACGCGAGAGACCCAGTACTTC; CDR3: CASSVRGGTRETQYF
size: NA; V: TRBV28; D: NA; J: TRBJ1-5; length: 13; DNA: TGTGCCTCATCTCTAGATAGCAATCAGCCCCAGCATTTT; CDR3: CASSLDSNQPQHF
size: NA; V: TRBV5-1; D: TRBD1; J: TRBJ2-2; length: 17; DNA: TGCGCCAGCAGTCTCTCGGGACAGGGGTCTCCAGATCGAGGGCTGTTTTTT; CDR3: CASSLSGQGSPDRGLFF
size: NA; V: TRBV27; D: NA; J: TRBJ2-3; length: 14; DNA: TGTGCCAGCAGCTTGTCCCGAGTCACAGATACGCAGTATTTT; CDR3: CASSLSRVTDTQYF
size: once; V: TRBV18; D: TRBD2; J: TRBJ2-1; length: 16; DNA: TGTGCCAGCTCACCAGGTCTAGCGGGGGGATACAATGAGCAGTTCTTC; CDR3: CASSPGLAGGYNEQFF
size: few; V: TRBV7-2; D: NA; J: TRBJ2-1; length: 12; DNA: TGTGCCAGCAGCGGGACATACAATGAGCAGTTCTTC; CDR3: CASSGTYNEQFF